This T cell receptor (beta chain) was recovered during a study of PD-1 blockade in classical Hodgkin lymphoma. Study-wide points: Repertoires differed for reasons still undefined, possibly disease activity or prior therapy. Healthy donors were reported to have higher baseline TCR diversity than newly diagnosed patients.

This clone was seen a single time. Its antigen is currently unknown. Sample time point: newly diagnosed, previously untreated cHL patient sample. Serving as comparison were PBMCs from newly diagnosed, untreated classical Hodgkin lymphoma, which were sequenced alongside the relapsed/refractory trial patients. Libraries were prepared by immunoSEQ multiplex PCR; TCRdb keeps only in-frame clonotypes and omits some of them. The sample lists over 60,000 clones, over 90% occurring once. The CDR3 consists of 14 residues. Trimming pared 1 base from V and 6 bases from J, leaving 13 bases between. CDR1 is SGHTA, CDR2 FQGNSA, per germline.

The TCR sequence derives from a human donor with classical Hodgkin lymphoma. The V gene is TRBV7-2, the J gene TRBJ2-7; no clear D. Input material: peripheral blood mononuclear cells (PBMCs). The CDR3 reads CASSLDIRSAEQYF. Written as DNA, the CDR3 is TGTGCCAGCAGCTTAGACATACGTTCTGCCGAGCAGTACTTC.